This entry is about one T cell receptor (beta chain). This sample is part of a study of control samples from healthy donors and cancer patients. Sequenced by immunoSEQ multiplex PCR; TCRdb stores in-frame clones only, minus some. The sample shows some 150,000 clones, about 89% of them seen only once. What was sequenced was blood. The sequence came from a man younger than 30 in good health.

This CDR3 reads CAISESLRGAVDTQYF. In nucleotides, the CDR3 is TGTGCCATCAGTGAGTCTTTGCGGGGGGCCGTCGATACGCAGTATTTT. V is TRBV10-3 and J is TRBJ2-3; 8 bases agree with TRBD2. The CDR3 sequence is 16 residues long. Germline lookup yields CDR1 ENHRY and CDR2 SYGVKD. V dropped 0 bases and J dropped 6; count of bases not matched to a gene: 8.